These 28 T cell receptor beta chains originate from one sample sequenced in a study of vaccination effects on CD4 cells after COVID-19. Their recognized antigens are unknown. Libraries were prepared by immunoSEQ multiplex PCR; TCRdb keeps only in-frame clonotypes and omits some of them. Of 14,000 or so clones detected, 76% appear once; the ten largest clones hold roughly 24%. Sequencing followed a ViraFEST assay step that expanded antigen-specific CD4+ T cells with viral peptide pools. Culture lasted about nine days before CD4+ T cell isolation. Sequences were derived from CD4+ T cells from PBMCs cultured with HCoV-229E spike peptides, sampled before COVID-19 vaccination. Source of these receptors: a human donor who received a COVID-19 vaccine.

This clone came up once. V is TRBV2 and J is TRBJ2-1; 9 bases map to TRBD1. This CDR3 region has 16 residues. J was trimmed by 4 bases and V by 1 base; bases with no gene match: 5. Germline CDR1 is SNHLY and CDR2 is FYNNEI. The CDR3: CASSEEGTGRYNEQFF. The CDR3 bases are TGTGCCAGCAGTGAAGAAGGGACAGGGCGGTACAATGAGCAGTTCTTC. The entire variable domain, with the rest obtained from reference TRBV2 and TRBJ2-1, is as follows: EPEVTQTPSHQVTQMGQEVILRCVPISNHLYFYWYRQILGQKVEFLVSFYNNEISEKSEIFDDQFSVERPDGSNFTLKIRSTKLEDSAMYFCASSEEGTGRYNEQFFGPGTRLTVL.

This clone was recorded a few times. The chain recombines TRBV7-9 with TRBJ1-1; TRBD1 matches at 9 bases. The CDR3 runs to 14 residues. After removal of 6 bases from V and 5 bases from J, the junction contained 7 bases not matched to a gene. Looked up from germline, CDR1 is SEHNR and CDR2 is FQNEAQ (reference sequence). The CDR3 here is CASRETGGRTEAFF. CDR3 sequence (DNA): TGTGCCAGCAGGGAGACAGGGGGAAGGACTGAAGCTTTCTTT.

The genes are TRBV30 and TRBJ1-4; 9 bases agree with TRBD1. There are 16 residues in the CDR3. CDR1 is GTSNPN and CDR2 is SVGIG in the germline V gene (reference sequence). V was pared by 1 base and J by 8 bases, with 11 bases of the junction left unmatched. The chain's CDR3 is CAWSAPGTGLREKLFF. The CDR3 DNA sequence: TGTGCCTGGAGTGCACCGGGGACAGGGTTAAGAGAAAAACTGTTTTTT.

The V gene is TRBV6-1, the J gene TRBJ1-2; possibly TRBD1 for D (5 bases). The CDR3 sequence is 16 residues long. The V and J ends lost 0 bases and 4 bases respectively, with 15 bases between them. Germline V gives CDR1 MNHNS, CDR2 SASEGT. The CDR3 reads CASSEAGAEVGYGYTF. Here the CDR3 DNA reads TGTGCCAGCAGTGAAGCAGGGGCCGAAGTCGGCTATGGCTACACCTTC.

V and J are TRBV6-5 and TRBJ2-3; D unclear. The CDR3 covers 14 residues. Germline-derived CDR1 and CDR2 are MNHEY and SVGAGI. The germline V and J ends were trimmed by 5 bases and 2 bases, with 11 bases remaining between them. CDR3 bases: TGTGCCAGCAGTCCGCGGCGATACACAGATACGCAGTATTTT. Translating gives CASSPRRYTDTQYF.

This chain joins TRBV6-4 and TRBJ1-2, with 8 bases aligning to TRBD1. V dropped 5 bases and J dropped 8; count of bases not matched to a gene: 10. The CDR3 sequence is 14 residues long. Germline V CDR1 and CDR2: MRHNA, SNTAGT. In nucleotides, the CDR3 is TGTGCCAGCAGTCCTCAAACAGGGGGGACCGGCTACACCTTC. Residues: CASSPQTGGTGYTF.

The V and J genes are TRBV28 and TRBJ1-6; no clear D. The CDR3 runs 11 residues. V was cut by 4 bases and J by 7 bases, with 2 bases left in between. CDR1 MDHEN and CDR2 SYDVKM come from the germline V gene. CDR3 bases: TGTGCCAGCAGTTCCAATTCACCCCTCCACTTT. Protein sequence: CASSSNSPLHF.

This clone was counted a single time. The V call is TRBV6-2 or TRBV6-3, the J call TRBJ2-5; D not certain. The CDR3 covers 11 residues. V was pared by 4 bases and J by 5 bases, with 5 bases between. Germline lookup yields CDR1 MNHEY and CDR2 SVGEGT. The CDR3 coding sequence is TGTGCCAGCAGTTCTTGGGAGACCCAGTACTTC. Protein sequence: CASSSWETQYF.

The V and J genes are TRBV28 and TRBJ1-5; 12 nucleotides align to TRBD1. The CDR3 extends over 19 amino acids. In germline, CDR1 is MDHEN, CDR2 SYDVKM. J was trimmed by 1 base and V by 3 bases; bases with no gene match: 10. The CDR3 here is CASSFPSGTGGVSNQPQHF. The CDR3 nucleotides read TGTGCCAGCAGTTTCCCTTCTGGGACAGGGGGCGTGAGCAATCAGCCCCAGCATTTT.

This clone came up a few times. Here the CDR3 reads CASGRDRGQGKWRNTIYF. The CDR3 nucleotides read TGTGCTAGTGGCCGGGACAGGGGGCAAGGGAAATGGAGAAACACCATATATTTT. The chain carries TRBV12-5 and TRBJ1-3, with 12 bases lining up with TRBD1. Germline V gene sequence: CDR1 LGHNT, CDR2 FRNRAP. After removal of 6 bases from V and 5 bases from J, the junction contained 14 bases not matched to a gene. The CDR3 runs to 18 residues. The variable domain in full, with the rest retrieved from reference TRBV12-5 and TRBJ1-3, is DARVTQTPRHKVTEMGQEVTMRCQPILGHNTVFWYRQTMMQGLELLAYFRNRAPLDDSGMPKDRFSAEMPDATLATLKIQPSEPRDSAVYFCASGRDRGQGKWRNTIYFGEGSWLTVV.

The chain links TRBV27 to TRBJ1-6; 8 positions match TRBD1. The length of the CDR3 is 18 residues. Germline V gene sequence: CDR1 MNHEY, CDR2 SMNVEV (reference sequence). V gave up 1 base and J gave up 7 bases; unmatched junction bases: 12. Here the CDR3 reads CASSLFFGRTGTNSPLHF. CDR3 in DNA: TGTGCCAGCAGTTTATTTTTCGGGCGGACAGGGACGAATTCACCCCTCCACTTT.

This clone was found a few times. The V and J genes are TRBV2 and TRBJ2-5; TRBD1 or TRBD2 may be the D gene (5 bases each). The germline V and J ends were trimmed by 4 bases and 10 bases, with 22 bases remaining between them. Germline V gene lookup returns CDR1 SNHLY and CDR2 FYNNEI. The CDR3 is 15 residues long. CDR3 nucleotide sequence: TGTGCCAGCAGTGTCCCGGGGACCGTAAAGCAAGGCCAGTACTTC. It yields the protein CASSVPGTVKQGQYF.

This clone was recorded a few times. CDR3 amino acids: CASSPRTTGVSQPQHF. CDR3 nucleotides: TGCGCCAGCAGCCCCCGCACGACAGGGGTCAGTCAGCCCCAGCATTTT. The V call is TRBV4-1, the J call TRBJ1-5, with 8 positions matching TRBD1. With 4 bases clipped from V and 6 bases from J, the junction kept 11 bases outside the gene matches. Germline values: CDR1 MGHRA, CDR2 YSYEKL. This CDR3 region has 16 residues.

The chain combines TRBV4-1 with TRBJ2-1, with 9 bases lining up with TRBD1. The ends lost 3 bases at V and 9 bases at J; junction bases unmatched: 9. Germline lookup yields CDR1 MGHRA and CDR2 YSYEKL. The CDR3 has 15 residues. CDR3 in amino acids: CASSHGPGQGIEQFF. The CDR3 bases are TGCGCCAGCAGCCACGGCCCTGGACAGGGGATTGAGCAGTTCTTC.

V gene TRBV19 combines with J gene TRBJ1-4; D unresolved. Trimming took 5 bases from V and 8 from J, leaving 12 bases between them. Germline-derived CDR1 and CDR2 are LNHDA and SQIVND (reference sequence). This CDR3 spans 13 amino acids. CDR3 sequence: CASSPNGWEKLFF. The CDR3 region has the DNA TGTGCCAGTAGTCCCAACGGTTGGGAAAAACTGTTTTTT.

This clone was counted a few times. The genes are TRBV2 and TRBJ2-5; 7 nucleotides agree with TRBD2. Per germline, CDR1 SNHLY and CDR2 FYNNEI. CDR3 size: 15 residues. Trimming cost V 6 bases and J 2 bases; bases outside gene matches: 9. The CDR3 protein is CASRLDSGPQETQYF. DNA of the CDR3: TGTGCCAGCAGGTTGGATAGCGGGCCTCAAGAGACCCAGTACTTC.

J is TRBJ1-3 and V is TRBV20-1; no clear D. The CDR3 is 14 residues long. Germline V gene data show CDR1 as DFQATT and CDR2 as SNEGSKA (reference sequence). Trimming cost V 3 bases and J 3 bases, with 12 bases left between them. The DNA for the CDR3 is TGCAGTGCTAGTACTCTAACAAATGGAAACACCATATATTTT. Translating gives CSASTLTNGNTIYF.

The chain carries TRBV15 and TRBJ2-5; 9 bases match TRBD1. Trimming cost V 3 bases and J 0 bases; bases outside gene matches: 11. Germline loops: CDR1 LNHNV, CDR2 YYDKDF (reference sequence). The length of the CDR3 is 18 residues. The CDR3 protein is CATSSRWGTGSYQETQYF. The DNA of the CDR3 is TGTGCCACCAGCAGCCGGTGGGGGACAGGGTCGTACCAAGAGACCCAGTACTTC.

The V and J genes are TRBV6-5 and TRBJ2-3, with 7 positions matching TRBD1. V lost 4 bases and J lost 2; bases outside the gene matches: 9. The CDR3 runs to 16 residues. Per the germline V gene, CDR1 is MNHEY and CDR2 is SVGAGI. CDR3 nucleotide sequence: TGTGCCAGCAGTTCCCCCCGGGGACAGCTCACAGATACGCAGTATTTT. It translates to CASSSPRGQLTDTQYF.

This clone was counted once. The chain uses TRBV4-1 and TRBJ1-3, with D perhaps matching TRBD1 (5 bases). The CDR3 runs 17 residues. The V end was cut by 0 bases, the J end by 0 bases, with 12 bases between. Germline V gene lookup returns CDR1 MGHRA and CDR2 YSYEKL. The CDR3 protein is CASSQDPGLTSGNTIYF. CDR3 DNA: TGCGCCAGCAGCCAAGATCCAGGGCTCACCTCTGGAAACACCATATATTTT.

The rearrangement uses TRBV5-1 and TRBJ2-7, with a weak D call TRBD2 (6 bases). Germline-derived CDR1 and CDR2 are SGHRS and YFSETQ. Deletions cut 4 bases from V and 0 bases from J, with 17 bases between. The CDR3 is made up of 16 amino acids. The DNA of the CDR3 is TGCGCCAGCAGCCGGGGAGGTGGGAGAGGCTCCTACGAGCAGTACTTC. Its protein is CASSRGGGRGSYEQYF.

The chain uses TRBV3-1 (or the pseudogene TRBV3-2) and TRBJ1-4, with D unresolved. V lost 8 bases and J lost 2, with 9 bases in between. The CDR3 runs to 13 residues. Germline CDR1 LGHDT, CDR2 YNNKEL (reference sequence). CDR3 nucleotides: TGTGCCAGCCGGGTCTCGACTAATGAAAAACTGTTTTTT. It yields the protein CASRVSTNEKLFF.

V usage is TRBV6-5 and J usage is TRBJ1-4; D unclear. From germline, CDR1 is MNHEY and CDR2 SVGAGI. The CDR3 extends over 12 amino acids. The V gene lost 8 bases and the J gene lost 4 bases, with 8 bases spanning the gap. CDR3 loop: CASGRVNEKLFF. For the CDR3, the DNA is TGTGCCAGCGGCCGGGTTAATGAAAAACTGTTTTTT.

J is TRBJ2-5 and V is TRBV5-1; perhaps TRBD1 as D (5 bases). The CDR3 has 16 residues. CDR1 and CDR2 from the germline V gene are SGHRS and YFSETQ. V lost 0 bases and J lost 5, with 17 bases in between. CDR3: CASSLGWVGKGETQYF. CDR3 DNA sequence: TGCGCCAGCAGCTTGGGCTGGGTTGGGAAGGGGGAGACCCAGTACTTC.

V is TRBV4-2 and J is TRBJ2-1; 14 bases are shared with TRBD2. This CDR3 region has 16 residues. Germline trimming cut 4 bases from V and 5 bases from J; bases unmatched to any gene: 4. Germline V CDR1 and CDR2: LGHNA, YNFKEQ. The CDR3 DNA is TGTGCCAGCAGCCGTACGGGACTAGCGGGAGACAATGAGCAGTTCTTC. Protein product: CASSRTGLAGDNEQFF.

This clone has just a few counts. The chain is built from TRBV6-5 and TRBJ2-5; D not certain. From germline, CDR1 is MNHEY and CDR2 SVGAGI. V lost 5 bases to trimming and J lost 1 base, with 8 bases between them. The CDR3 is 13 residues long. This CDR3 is CASSNDFQETQYF. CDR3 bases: TGTGCCAGCAGTAACGACTTCCAAGAGACCCAGTACTTC.

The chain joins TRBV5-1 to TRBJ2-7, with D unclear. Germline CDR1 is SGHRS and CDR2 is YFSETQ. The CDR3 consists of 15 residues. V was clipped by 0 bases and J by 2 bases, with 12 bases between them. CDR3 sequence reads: CASSLGAIGTYEQYF. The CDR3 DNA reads TGCGCCAGCAGCTTGGGGGCGATTGGAACCTACGAGCAGTACTTC.

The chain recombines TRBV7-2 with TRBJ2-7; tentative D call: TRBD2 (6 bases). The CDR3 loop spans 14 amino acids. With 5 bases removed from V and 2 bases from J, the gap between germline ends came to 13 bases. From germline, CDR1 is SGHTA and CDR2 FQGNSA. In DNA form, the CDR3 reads TGTGCCAGCAGCCCAGGTTGGGGGGCCTACGAGCAGTACTTC. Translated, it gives CASSPGWGAYEQYF.